Listed here are 20 T cell receptor beta chains from one sample, sequenced in a study of response to subunit inactivated influenza vaccine (dated by TCRdb to 2017 to 2018). The library was prepared using RT-PCR. Sequenced using an Illumina HiSeq 2500. Using fastp trimming at Q25 and MiXCR clonotype assembly, TCRdb reanalyzed the public sequencing data and kept in-frame beta chains. Each CDR3 protein gets just one entry, which takes the most common genes and DNA from the rows behind it. The sample table lists under 550,000 distinct CDR3 sequences, about 7.2% of them with a count of one. The ten largest clones represent around 13% of the sample. The sequencing used PBMCs from blood, collected roughly 24 months after vaccination. The receptors were sampled from a man aged 50 to 69 who received an inactivated influenza vaccine. Donor details come from another sample of the same person, matched by shared clones.

Ten or more counts support this clonotype. CDR3 in DNA: TGTGCCAGCAGTTCTTTGGGACAGGGAAGCGAGCAGTACTTC. It codes for CASSSLGQGSEQYF. V usage is TRBV6-2 or TRBV6-3 and J usage is TRBJ2-7; 9 bases fit TRBD1. Germline V gives CDR1 MNHEY, CDR2 SVGEGT. The CDR3 has 14 residues. V trimming: 4 bases; J trimming: 6 bases; junction bases outside the gene matches: 7.

J is TRBJ2-5 and V is TRBV20-1; D is possibly TRBD1 or TRBD2 (6 bases each). V shed 3 bases and J shed 1 base, with 15 bases lying between them. Germline values: CDR1 DFQATT, CDR2 SNEGSKA (reference sequence). This CDR3 contains 15 residues. The CDR3 coding sequence is TGCAGTGCTAGTTCGACTAGAGGGGGCCAAGAGACCCAGTACTTC. Translating gives CSASSTRGGQETQYF.

This clonotype was counted at least ten times. The J gene is TRBJ2-1, the V gene TRBV27; a weak D match, TRBD2 (6 bases). The V and J ends lost 3 bases and 0 bases respectively, with 21 bases between them. There are 19 residues in the CDR3. From germline, CDR1 is MNHEY and CDR2 SMNVEV (reference sequence). In nucleotides, the CDR3 is TGTGCCAGCAGTTTCCATCCTCTCCTAGCGATTAGCTCCTACAATGAGCAGTTCTTC. This codes for CASSFHPLLAISSYNEQFF.

The chain uses TRBV7-6 and TRBJ2-3, with 7 bases aligning to TRBD2. J gave up 2 bases and V 1 base, and 12 bases lay outside the gene matches. The CDR3 contains 18 residues. Germline V gene sequence: CDR1 SGHVS, CDR2 FNYEAQ. The CDR3, as DNA: TGTGCCAGCAGCTTAGTCGGGGCGTCTAGCGGATTCACAGATACGCAGTATTTT. Encoded protein: CASSLVGASSGFTDTQYF. Full variable domain (remainder filled in from reference TRBV7-6 and TRBJ2-3): GAGVSQSPRYKVTKRGQDVALRCDPISGHVSLYWYRQALGQGPEFLTYFNYEAQQDKSGLPNDRFSAERPEGSISTLTIQRTEQRDSAMYRCASSLVGASSGFTDTQYFGPGTRLTVL.

This clonotype was detected only a few times. The V and J genes are TRBV30 and TRBJ2-2, with 7 bases that match TRBD2. Germline CDR1 and CDR2: GTSNPN and SVGIG (reference sequence). Trimming removed 2 bases from V and 6 bases from J; junction bases left unmatched: 9. The CDR3 runs to 15 residues. Here the CDR3 DNA reads TGTGCCTGGAGTCCTTCAGCGGGATTGGCCGGGGAGCTGTTTTTT. Translating gives CAWSPSAGLAGELFF.

The rearrangement joins TRBV19 to TRBJ2-7; 11 bases map to TRBD2. CDR3 length: 15 residues. CDR1 is LNHDA, CDR2 SQIVND, per germline (reference sequence). The junction had 4 bases not matched to a gene; V was cut back by 4 bases and J by 2 bases. CDR3 DNA sequence: TGTGCCAGTAGTACCGGGACTAGCGGCGCCTACGAGCAGTACTTC. Translation: CASSTGTSGAYEQYF.

Details on this clonotype: At one end, the junction sequence differs from germline, possibly due to a read error. This chain uses TRBV28 with TRBJ1-5; no definite D call. The CDR3 totals 13 residues. Germline V gives CDR1 MDHEN, CDR2 SYDVKM. CDR3 DNA: TGTGCCAGCAGTTTAACTAGCTATCAGCCCCAGCATTTT. This translates into CASSLTSYQPQHF.

The genes are TRBV7-3 and TRBJ2-1, with D maybe TRBD2 (5 bases). Trimming cost V 2 bases and J 7 bases, with 9 bases left between them. The CDR3 is 13 amino acids. The germline V gene has CDR1 SGHTA and CDR2 FQGTGA. The chain's CDR3 is CASSLVGRNEQFF. The CDR3 nucleotides read TGTGCCAGCAGCTTAGTTGGGAGAAATGAGCAGTTCTTC.

Many counts were recorded for this clonotype. The chain links TRBV12-3 or TRBV12-4 to TRBJ1-1; no reliable D call. The CDR3 sequence is 11 residues long. The ends were cut back, 4 bases at V and 11 bases at J, with 11 bases in the middle. The CDR3 is CASSSRLVAFF. In DNA form, the CDR3 reads TGTGCCAGCAGTTCTAGGTTGGTCGCTTTCTTT.

There are a few counts of this clonotype. CDR3 residues: CASSDSMGRGARVTQYF. CDR3 sequence (DNA): TGTGCCAGCAGTGACTCGATGGGCCGGGGGGCCCGAGTGACCCAGTACTTC. The chain is built from TRBV6-4 and TRBJ2-5; D is possibly TRBD2 (7 bases). Trimming took 0 bases from V and 7 from J, leaving 21 bases between them. Germline CDR1 reads MRHNA; CDR2 reads SNTAGT. CDR3 length: 17 residues.

Many counts were recorded for this clonotype. V and J are TRBV12-3 or TRBV12-4 and TRBJ1-3, with D possibly being TRBD1 (6 bases). Trimming stripped 8 bases from V and 4 bases from J, with 12 bases between. This CDR3 region has 13 residues. The CDR3 protein is CASGYREGNTIYF. In DNA form, the CDR3 reads TGTGCCAGCGGTTACAGGGAGGGAAACACCATATATTTT.

In its sample, this clonotype was seen a few times. V usage is TRBV27 and J usage is TRBJ2-1, with D perhaps TRBD1 (6 bases). Trimming took 5 bases from V and 7 from J, leaving 15 bases between them. The germline V gene encodes CDR1 MNHEY and CDR2 SMNVEV (reference sequence). The CDR3 runs to 14 residues. CDR3 region: CASSRKGEWNEQFF. The CDR3 DNA is TGTGCCAGCAGTCGGAAGGGGGAGTGGAATGAGCAGTTCTTC.

This clonotype showed up just a few times. The V and J genes are TRBV5-6 and TRBJ2-6; 12 bases line up with TRBD1. V was pared by 4 bases and J by 4 bases, with 6 bases of the junction left unmatched. The germline CDR1 and CDR2 sequences are SGHDT and YYEEEE. CDR3 length: 17 amino acids. The CDR3 nucleotides read TGTGCCAGCAGCGTGGGACAGGGGGCGCTGGGGGCCAACGTCCTGACTTTC. Translation gives CASSVGQGALGANVLTF.

In its sample, this clonotype was seen a few times. This sequence joins TRBV12-3 or TRBV12-4 and TRBJ2-1; D possibly corresponds to TRBD1 (5 bases). This CDR3 region has 14 residues. Trimming stripped 6 bases from V and 1 base from J, with 10 bases between. CDR3 in amino acids: CASSLQASYNEQFF. The CDR3 DNA reads TGTGCCAGCAGCCTACAGGCGTCCTACAATGAGCAGTTCTTC.

This chain links TRBV5-1 with TRBJ2-2; D gene ambiguous. Between the trimmed V and J ends, which lost 0 bases and 3 bases, there was a span of 6 bases. The V gene's germline CDR1 is SGHRS and CDR2 YFSETQ. The CDR3 has 14 residues. CDR3 sequence (DNA): TGCGCCAGCAGCTTGGAACTGTACACCGGGGAGCTGTTTTTT. Protein product: CASSLELYTGELFF.

This clonotype has just a few counts. This chain connects TRBV29-1 to TRBJ1-2, with TRBD1 as a possible D gene (5 bases). Germline CDR1 SQVTM, CDR2 ANQGSEA. V lost 0 bases, J lost 8 bases, and 22 bases lay in between. The CDR3 contains 16 residues. As DNA, the CDR3 is TGCAGCGTTGAAGATTTTAAGGGAGGGGAATCCTCCGGCTACACCTTC. Translation gives CSVEDFKGGESSGYTF.

The chain uses TRBV4-1 and TRBJ2-3; D is uncertain. V was cut by 4 bases and J by 2 bases, with 10 bases left in between. CDR1 and CDR2 from the germline V gene are MGHRA and YSYEKL. The CDR3 consists of 14 residues. The CDR3 loop is CASSPRVITDTQYF. DNA of the CDR3: TGCGCCAGCAGCCCACGGGTTATCACAGATACGCAGTATTTT.

This clonotype was counted ten times or more. V is TRBV20-1 and J is TRBJ1-6; 7 bases match TRBD1. Germline CDR1 DFQATT, CDR2 SNEGSKA (reference sequence). The CDR3 spans 14 residues. With 4 bases clipped from V and 8 bases from J, the junction kept 8 bases outside the gene matches. CDR3 DNA: TGCAGTGCTACGGGACAGCTGGGTTATTCACCCCTCCACTTT. It codes for CSATGQLGYSPLHF.

This clonotype was seen ten or more times. The gene calls are TRBV29-1 and TRBJ1-1, with a tentative D call TRBD1 (6 bases). Germline V gene sequence: CDR1 SQVTM, CDR2 ANQGSEA. V dropped 5 bases and J dropped 6 bases, with 13 bases sitting between them. The CDR3 is 12 residues long. CDR3 sequence: CSVSRGRSEAFF. CDR3 in DNA: TGCAGCGTTTCGCGGGGGCGGTCTGAAGCTTTCTTT.

This clonotype was observed a handful of times. The rearrangement uses TRBV4-1 and TRBJ1-6; D perhaps matches TRBD1 (5 bases). Trimming cost V 3 bases and J 8 bases, with 17 bases left between them. The germline V gene encodes CDR1 MGHRA and CDR2 YSYEKL. This CDR3 has 16 residues. Written as DNA, the CDR3 is TGCGCCAGCAGCCAGGAAACCGGGACGGTTTATTCACCCCTCCACTTT. This codes for CASSQETGTVYSPLHF.